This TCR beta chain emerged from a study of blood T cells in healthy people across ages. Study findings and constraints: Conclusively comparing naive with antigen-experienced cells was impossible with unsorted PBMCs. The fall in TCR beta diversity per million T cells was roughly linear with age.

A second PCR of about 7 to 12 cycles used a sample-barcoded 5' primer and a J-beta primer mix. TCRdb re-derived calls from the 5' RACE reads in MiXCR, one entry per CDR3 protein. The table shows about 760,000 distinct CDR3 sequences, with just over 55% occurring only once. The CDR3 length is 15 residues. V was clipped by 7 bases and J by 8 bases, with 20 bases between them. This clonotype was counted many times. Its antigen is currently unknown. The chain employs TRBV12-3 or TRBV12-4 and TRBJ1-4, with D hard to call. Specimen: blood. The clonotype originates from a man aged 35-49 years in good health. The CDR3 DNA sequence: TGTGCCAGCACCTCTCGGGCTTTTAAGAGGGAAAAACTGTTTTTT. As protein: CASTSRAFKREKLFF.